These T cell receptor beta chains were read from a single sample in a study of blood T cell repertoires in COVID-19. The assay was immunoSEQ multiplex PCR, and TCRdb's table has in-frame clones only and misses some. The sample lists fewer than 150,000 clones, roughly 86% occurring once. What was sequenced was peripheral blood. The receptors derive from a human donor in a cohort sampled during active COVID-19. The CDR3 runs from the conserved cysteine through the conserved F or W. The D gene is left open where the match is weak. Clone sizes are given selectively: once, few, many, or a class where the clone is expanded.

d_call	v_call	cdr3_length	j_call	clone_size	cdr3_nt	cdr3_aa
TRBD1	TRBV29-1	14	TRBJ1-5	-	TGCAGCGTTTCTGGACAGGGAAGCAATCAGCCCCAGCATTTT	CSVSGQGSNQPQHF
TRBD2	TRBV3-1/TRBV3-2	17	TRBJ2-7	-	TGTGCCAGCAGCCAAGGACAAGCGGGGGGCTCTTCCTACGAGCAGTACTTC	CASSQGQAGGSSYEQYF
TRBD1	TRBV2	13	TRBJ2-7	once	TGTGCCAGCATGGGGACAGGGGCCTACGAGCAGTACTTC	CASMGTGAYEQYF
TRBD2	TRBV7-8	15	TRBJ2-5	-	TGTGCCAGCAGCTTCTCTAGCGGGGGGGCGGAGACCCAGTACTTC	CASSFSSGGAETQYF
-	TRBV12-5	16	TRBJ1-1	-	TGTGCTAGTGGACTGTTTTTGACAGGCATGAACACTGAAGCTTTCTTT	CASGLFLTGMNTEAFF
-	TRBV10-3	14	TRBJ1-5	-	TGTGCCATCAGTGTGACAGATAGCAATCAGCCCCAGCATTTT	CAISVTDSNQPQHF
-	TRBV5-1	16	TRBJ1-6	-	TGCGCCAGCAGCTTGATCCGCGGGGGCGAGGGTTCACCCCTCCACTTT	CASSLIRGGEGSPLHF
-	TRBV19	13	TRBJ1-2	-	TGTGCCAGTAGCCCGGAAGGGGTTACTGGCTACACCTTC	CASSPEGVTGYTF
TRBD1	TRBV5-1	16	TRBJ2-7	-	TGCGCCAGCAGCTTGGGCGGGACAGGGGGCCCCTACGAGCAGTACTTC	CASSLGGTGGPYEQYF
-	TRBV3-1/TRBV3-2	14	TRBJ1-1	once	TGTGCCAGCTGTACCGGGACATCGAACACTGAAGCTTTCTTT	CASCTGTSNTEAFF
-	TRBV7-7	14	TRBJ2-1	-	TGTGCCAGCCAGTTGAACCTAGCCCAGGATGAGCAGTTCTTC	CASQLNLAQDEQFF
TRBD1	TRBV10-2	14	TRBJ2-7	-	TGCGCCAGCAGTGAGGAGACAGGGGGCGACTGGCAGTACTTC	CASSEETGGDWQYF
-	TRBV5-1	15	TRBJ1-1	-	TGCGCCAGCAGGCGTATCGCCGCCGGGGTTACTGAAGCTTTCTTT	CASRRIAAGVTEAFF
-	TRBV30	13	TRBJ1-2	-	TGTGCCTGGACGGGGTCATCTTCCCTAGGCTACACCTTC	CAWTGSSSLGYTF
-	TRBV6-5	13	TRBJ1-2	-	TGTGCCAGCAGTCTCACACCCATACATGGCTACACCTTC	CASSLTPIHGYTF
-	TRBV16	15	TRBJ1-1	-	TGTGCCAGCAGCCGCCAGACAGGTCGGACCACTGAAGCTTTCTTT	CASSRQTGRTTEAFF
TRBD1	TRBV6-5	15	TRBJ1-3	-	TGTGCCAGCAGTAATCCGGGACAGGGAAGGAACACCATATATTTT	CASSNPGQGRNTIYF
-	TRBV30	14	TRBJ2-6	few	TGTGCCTGGAGTCGGAGCTCTGGGGCCAACGTCCTGACTTTC	CAWSRSSGANVLTF
-	TRBV19	15	TRBJ1-1	once	TGTGCCAGTACCCCGGGGTCGGTTGGTTACACTGAAGCTTTCTTT	CASTPGSVGYTEAFF
-	TRBV18	14	TRBJ1-1	-	TGTGCCAGCTCATCCTTGGACAGCGACACTGAAGCTTTCTTT	CASSSLDSDTEAFF
-	TRBV4-1	13	TRBJ2-5	-	TGCGCCAGCAGCCGACTCGAAACGGAGACCCAGTACTTC	CASSRLETETQYF
-	TRBV9	16	TRBJ1-1	-	TGTGCCAGCAGCGCCCGAGGGGGAATGGGGCACACTGAAGCTTTCTTT	CASSARGGMGHTEAFF
-	TRBV7-2	13	TRBJ1-4	-	TGTGCCAGCAGCCCGACATTTCGCGAAAAACTGTTTTTT	CASSPTFREKLFF
-	TRBV5-1	14	TRBJ1-2	-	TGCGCCAGCAGCTTGGTGCGGGTATCCTATGGCTACACCTTC	CASSLVRVSYGYTF
-	TRBV5-6	14	TRBJ2-3	-	TGTGCCAGCAGTCTTCGTCTAAGCACAGATACGCAGTATTTT	CASSLRLSTDTQYF
TRBD1	TRBV6-5	15	TRBJ1-2	-	TGTGCCAGCAGTTACTCGGGACAGGGGGCAGGCGGCTACACCTTC	CASSYSGQGAGGYTF
TRBD1	TRBV5-1	16	TRBJ2-7	-	TGCGCCAGCAGCTTCCCCCCGGGACAGGGTAAGGACGAGCAGTACTTC	CASSFPPGQGKDEQYF
-	TRBV4-1	13	TRBJ1-6	-	TGCGCCAGCAGCCAAGAAGAGGGTTCACCCCTCCACTTT	CASSQEEGSPLHF
TRBD2	TRBV5-6	14	TRBJ2-1	-	TGTGCCAGCAGCCGAACGGGACTAGCCCATGAGCAGTTCTTC	CASSRTGLAHEQFF
TRBD2	TRBV13	15	TRBJ2-1	once	TGTGCCAGCAGCTCGACTAGCGGCTCCTACAATGAGCAGTTCTTC	CASSSTSGSYNEQFF
TRBD2	TRBV19	14	TRBJ2-7	once	TGTGCCAGTAGTCTAGCGGGGGAGGCCTACGAGCAGTACTTC	CASSLAGEAYEQYF
-	TRBV2	16	TRBJ1-1	-	TGTGCCAGCGGAGCCCAAGGCGCCCTTTTATCCACTGAAGCTTTCTTT	CASGAQGALLSTEAFF
-	TRBV30	15	TRBJ1-6	-	TGTGCCTGGAGTCCCCCGGCAGGGTTTAATTCACCCCTCCACTTT	CAWSPPAGFNSPLHF
-	TRBV3-1/TRBV3-2	15	TRBJ1-6	-	TGTGCCAGCAGCCTTCTCACAGGGTCGGATTCACCCCTCCACTTT	CASSLLTGSDSPLHF
TRBD1	TRBV11-3	15	TRBJ2-5	-	TGTGCCAGCAGCCATAGGACAGGGGGCACGGAGACCCAGTACTTC	CASSHRTGGTETQYF
-	TRBV18	15	TRBJ1-3	-	TGTGCCAGCTCTCCAGCAGGGGTTCCCGGAAACACCATATATTTT	CASSPAGVPGNTIYF
-	TRBV6-5	14	TRBJ1-1	-	TGTGCCAGCTGCTCCGACGACGGGGTACGTAGGGCTTTCTTT	CASCSDDGVRRAFF
-	TRBV30	15	TRBJ1-4	-	TGTGCCTGGAGTGTTTTTTCAGGGTTGGGAGAAAAACTGTTTTTT	CAWSVFSGLGEKLFF
-	TRBV21-1	17	TRBJ2-3	once	TGTGCCAGCAGCAAACGAGGTGCACTAGCCAACACAGATACGCAGTATTTT	CASSKRGALANTDTQYF
-	TRBV6-2/TRBV6-3	13	TRBJ1-1	few	TGTGCCAGCAGTTACCTCGAGGGCACTGAAGCTTTCTTT	CASSYLEGTEAFF
TRBD1	TRBV20-1	17	TRBJ2-5	-	TGCAGTGCTAGTTCCGGGACAGCCTACACAGAACGGGAGACCCAGTACTTC	CSASSGTAYTERETQYF
-	TRBV7-8	15	TRBJ2-1	-	TGTGCCAGCAGCTTAGCGACAGCGACCTACAATGAGCAGTTCTTC	CASSLATATYNEQFF
-	TRBV19	12	TRBJ1-2	-	TGTGCCAGTAGCTGGGGGCGGGATGGCTACACCTTC	CASSWGRDGYTF
-	TRBV18	14	TRBJ2-3	-	TGTGCCAGCTCACCGACCGGGGGTACAGATACGCAGTATTTT	CASSPTGGTDTQYF
-	TRBV5-4	16	TRBJ2-2	-	TGTGCCAGCAGCTTGGGTAGGGGGACGCAGTCCGGGGAGCTGTTTTTT	CASSLGRGTQSGELFF
-	TRBV30	17	TRBJ2-1	-	TGTGCCTGGAGTGGATCCATTGTGGGGGGGCCGGGGAATGAGCAGTTCTTC	CAWSGSIVGGPGNEQFF
TRBD2	TRBV4-1	16	TRBJ2-1	-	TGCGCCAGCAGCCTACCTAGCGGGGGGGGCCGCAATGAGCAGTTCTTC	CASSLPSGGGRNEQFF
TRBD1	TRBV9	14	TRBJ1-2	-	TGTGCCAGCAGCGCGGGACAGGGAAACTATGGCTACACCTTC	CASSAGQGNYGYTF
-	TRBV30	12	TRBJ1-1	-	TGTGCCTGGACCACCTTGGGCGAGGAAGCTTTCTTT	CAWTTLGEEAFF
-	TRBV6-5	13	TRBJ2-1	-	TGTGCCAGCAGGACGGACACCTACAATGAGCAGTTCTTC	CASRTDTYNEQFF
-	TRBV6-5	13	TRBJ2-3	-	TGTGCCAGCAGTTACTCCCCATCAGATACGCAGTATTTT	CASSYSPSDTQYF
-	TRBV6-6	14	TRBJ1-3	-	TGTGCCAGCAGGCACAGAGAAGCTGGAAACACCATATATTTT	CASRHREAGNTIYF
-	TRBV7-9	16	TRBJ1-4	-	TGTGCCAGCAGCTTGAGTTCCGGGCGGGCTAATGAAAAACTGTTTTTT	CASSLSSGRANEKLFF
-	TRBV3-1/TRBV3-2	14	TRBJ2-7	-	TGTGCCAGCAGCCGACAGGGTGGGGCGGGGGAGCAGTACTTC	CASSRQGGAGEQYF
-	TRBV9	13	TRBJ1-1	once	TGTGCCAGCAGCGCAAATTTGAACACTGAAGCTTTCTTT	CASSANLNTEAFF